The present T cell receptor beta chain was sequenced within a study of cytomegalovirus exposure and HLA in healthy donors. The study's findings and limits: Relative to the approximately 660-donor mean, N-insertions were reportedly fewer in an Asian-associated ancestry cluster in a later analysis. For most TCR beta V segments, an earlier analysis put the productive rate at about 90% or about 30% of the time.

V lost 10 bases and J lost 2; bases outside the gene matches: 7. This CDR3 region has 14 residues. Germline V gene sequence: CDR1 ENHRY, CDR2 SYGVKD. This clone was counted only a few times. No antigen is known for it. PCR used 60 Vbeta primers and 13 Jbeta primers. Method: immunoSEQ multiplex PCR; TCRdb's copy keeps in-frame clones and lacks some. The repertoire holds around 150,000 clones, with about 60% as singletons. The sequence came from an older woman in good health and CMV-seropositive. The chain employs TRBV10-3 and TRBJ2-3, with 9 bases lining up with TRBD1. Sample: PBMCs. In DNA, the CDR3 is TGTGCCAATTCCGGGACAGGGACCACAGATACGCAGTATTTT. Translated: CANSGTGTTDTQYF.